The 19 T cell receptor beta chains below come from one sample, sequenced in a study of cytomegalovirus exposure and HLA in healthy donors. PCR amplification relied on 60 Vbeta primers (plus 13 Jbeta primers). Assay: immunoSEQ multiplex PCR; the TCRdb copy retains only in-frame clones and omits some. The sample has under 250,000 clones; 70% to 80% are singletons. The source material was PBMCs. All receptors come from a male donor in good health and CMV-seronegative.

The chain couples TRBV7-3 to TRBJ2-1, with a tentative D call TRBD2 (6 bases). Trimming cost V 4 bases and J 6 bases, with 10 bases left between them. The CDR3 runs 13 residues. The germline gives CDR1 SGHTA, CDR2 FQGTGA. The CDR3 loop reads CASSSGLINEQFF. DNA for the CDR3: TGTGCCAGCAGCTCGGGACTCATCAATGAGCAGTTCTTC.

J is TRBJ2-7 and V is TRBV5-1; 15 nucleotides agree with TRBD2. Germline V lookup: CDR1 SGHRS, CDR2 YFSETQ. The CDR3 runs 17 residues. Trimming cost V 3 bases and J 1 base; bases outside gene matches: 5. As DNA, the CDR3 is TGCGCCAGCAGCTGGACTAGCGGGAGGGACGCATCCTACGAGCAGTACTTC. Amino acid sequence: CASSWTSGRDASYEQYF.

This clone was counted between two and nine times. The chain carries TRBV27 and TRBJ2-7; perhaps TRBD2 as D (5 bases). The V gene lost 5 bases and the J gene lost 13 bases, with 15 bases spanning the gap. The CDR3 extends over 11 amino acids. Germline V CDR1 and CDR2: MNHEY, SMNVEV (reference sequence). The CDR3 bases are TGTGCCAGCAGTCCCGGAGGAGCGGAATACTTC. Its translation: CASSPGGAEYF.

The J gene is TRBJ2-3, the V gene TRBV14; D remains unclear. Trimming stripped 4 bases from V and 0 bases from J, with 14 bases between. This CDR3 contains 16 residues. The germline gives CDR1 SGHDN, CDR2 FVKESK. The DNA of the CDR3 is TGTGCCAGCAGCCCTCAGGAATACTCTAGCACAGATACGCAGTATTTT. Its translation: CASSPQEYSSTDTQYF.

The CDR3: CASSIALGEQYF. CDR3 sequence (DNA): TGTGCCAGTAGTATTGCCTTGGGCGAGCAGTACTTC. The chain recombines TRBV19 with TRBJ2-5; D remains unclear. The DNA end is a closer match to TRBJ2-7, so the J assignment may be wrong. Germline V gene sequence: CDR1 LNHDA, CDR2 SQIVND (reference sequence). The CDR3 spans 12 residues.

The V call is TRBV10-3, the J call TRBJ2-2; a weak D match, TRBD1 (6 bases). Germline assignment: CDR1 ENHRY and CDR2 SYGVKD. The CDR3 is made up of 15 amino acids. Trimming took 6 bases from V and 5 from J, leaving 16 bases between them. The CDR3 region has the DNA TGTGCCATCAGCCTTGGGTGGGGGCCTACCGGGGAGCTGTTTTTT. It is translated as CAISLGWGPTGELFF.

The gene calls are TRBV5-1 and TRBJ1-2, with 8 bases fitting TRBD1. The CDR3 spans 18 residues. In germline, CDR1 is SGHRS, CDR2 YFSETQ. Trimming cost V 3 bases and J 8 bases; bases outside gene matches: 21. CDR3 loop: CASSSPTRTGPGTEGYTF. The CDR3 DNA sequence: TGCGCCAGCAGCTCGCCGACCCGGACAGGGCCTGGGACAGAGGGCTACACCTTC.

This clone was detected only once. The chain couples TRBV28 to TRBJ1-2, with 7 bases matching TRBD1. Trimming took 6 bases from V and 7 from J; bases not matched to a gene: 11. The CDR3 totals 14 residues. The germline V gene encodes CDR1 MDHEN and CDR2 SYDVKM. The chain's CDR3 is CASSLTGSTLGYTF. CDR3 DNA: TGTGCCAGCAGCCTGACAGGGTCTACCCTTGGCTACACCTTC.

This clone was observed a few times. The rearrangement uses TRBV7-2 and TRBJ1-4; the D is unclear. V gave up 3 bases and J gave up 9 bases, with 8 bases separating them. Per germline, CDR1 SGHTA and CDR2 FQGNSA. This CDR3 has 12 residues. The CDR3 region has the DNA TGTGCCAGCAGCTTTGACATTCAAAAACTGTTTTTT. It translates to CASSFDIQKLFF.

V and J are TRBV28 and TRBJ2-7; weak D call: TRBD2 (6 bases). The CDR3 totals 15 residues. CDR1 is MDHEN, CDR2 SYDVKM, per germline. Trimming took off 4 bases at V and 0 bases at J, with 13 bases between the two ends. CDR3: CASSSSGTPSYEQYF. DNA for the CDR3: TGTGCCAGCAGTTCTTCCGGGACTCCCTCCTACGAGCAGTACTTC.

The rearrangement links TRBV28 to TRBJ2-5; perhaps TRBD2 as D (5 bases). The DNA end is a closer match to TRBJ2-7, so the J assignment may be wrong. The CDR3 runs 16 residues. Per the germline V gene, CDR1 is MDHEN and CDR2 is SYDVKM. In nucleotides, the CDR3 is TGTGCCAGCAGTCGGGAAACGGTAGCGCTGAACTACGAGCAGTACTTC. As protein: CASSRETVALNYEQYF.

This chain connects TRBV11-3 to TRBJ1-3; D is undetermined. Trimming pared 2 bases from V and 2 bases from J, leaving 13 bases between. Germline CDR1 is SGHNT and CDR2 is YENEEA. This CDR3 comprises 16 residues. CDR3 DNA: TGTGCCAGCAGCTTACGGAGCGCCGGGGCTGGAAACACCATATATTTT. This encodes CASSLRSAGAGNTIYF.

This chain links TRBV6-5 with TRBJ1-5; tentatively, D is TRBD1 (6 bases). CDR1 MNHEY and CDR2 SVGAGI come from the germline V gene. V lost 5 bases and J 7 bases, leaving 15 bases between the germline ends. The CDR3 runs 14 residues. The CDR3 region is CASSPRGGGQPQHF. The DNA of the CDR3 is TGTGCCAGCAGTCCACGGGGGGGCGGACAGCCCCAGCATTTT.

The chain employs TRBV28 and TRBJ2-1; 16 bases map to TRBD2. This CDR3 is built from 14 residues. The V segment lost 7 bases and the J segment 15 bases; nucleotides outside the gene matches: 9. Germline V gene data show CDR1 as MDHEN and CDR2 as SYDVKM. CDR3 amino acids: CASIPPGLAGGPFF. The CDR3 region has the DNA TGTGCCAGCATCCCACCGGGACTAGCGGGAGGGCCGTTCTTC.

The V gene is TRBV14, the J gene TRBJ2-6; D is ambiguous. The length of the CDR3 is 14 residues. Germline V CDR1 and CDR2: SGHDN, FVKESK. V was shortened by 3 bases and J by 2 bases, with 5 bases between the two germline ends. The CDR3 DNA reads TGTGCCAGCAGCCACAGGACTGGGGCCAACGTCCTGACTTTC. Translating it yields CASSHRTGANVLTF.

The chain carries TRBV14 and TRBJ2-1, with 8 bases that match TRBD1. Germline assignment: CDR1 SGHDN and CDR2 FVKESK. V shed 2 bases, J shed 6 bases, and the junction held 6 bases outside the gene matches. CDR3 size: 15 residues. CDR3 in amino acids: CASSQPGGSFNEQFF. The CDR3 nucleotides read TGTGCCAGCAGCCAACCAGGGGGCAGTTTCAATGAGCAGTTCTTC.

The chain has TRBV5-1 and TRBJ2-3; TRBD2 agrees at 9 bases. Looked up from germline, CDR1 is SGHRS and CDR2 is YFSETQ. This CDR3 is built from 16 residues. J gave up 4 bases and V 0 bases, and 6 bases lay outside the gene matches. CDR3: CASSLDSGTSPDTQYF. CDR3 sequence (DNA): TGCGCCAGCAGCTTGGACTCCGGGACTAGCCCAGATACGCAGTATTTT.

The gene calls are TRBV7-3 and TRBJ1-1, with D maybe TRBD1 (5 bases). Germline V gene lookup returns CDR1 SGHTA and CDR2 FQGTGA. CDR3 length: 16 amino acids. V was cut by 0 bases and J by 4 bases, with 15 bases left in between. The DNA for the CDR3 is TGTGCCAGCAGCTTAACGCCGGGGGGAGGTACCACTGAAGCTTTCTTT. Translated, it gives CASSLTPGGGTTEAFF.

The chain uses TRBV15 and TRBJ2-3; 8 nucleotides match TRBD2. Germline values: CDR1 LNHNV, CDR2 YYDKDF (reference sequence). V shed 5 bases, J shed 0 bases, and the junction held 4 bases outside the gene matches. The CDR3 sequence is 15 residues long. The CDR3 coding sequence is TGTGCCACCAGCGGGCTAGCGGGTAGCACAGATACGCAGTATTTT. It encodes CATSGLAGSTDTQYF.